These 10 T cell receptor beta chains were all obtained from the same sample, sequenced in a study of regulatory T cells in long-lasting Graves disease. Construction of the TCR beta libraries employed iRepertoire HTBI primers in conjunction with Arm-PCR of CDR3 regions. TCRdb reanalysed the multiplex PCR reads using MiXCR and keeps one entry per CDR3 protein. The table includes a few hundred thousand distinct CDR3 sequences, roughly 15% detected once. Time point given: newly diagnosed GD, antithyroid drugs for less than 3 months. RNA extracted from PBMCs served as the sequencing template. The same sample was also studied in work on T cells in Graves' hyperthyroidism and ophthalmopathy.

The sample here was peripheral blood mononuclear cells (PBMCs), taken at new diagnosis, from a patient treated with antithyroid drugs. The receptors come from a woman in her late teens or twenties with Graves disease.

This clonotype has at least ten counts. This chain connects TRBV2 to TRBJ2-1; possible D gene TRBD2, 5 bases. CDR3 length: 15 amino acids. Germline V gene lookup returns CDR1 SNHLY and CDR2 FYNNEI. V was clipped by 6 bases and J by 8 bases, with 20 bases between them. This CDR3 reads CASRRVRTEGHEQFF. CDR3 nucleotides: TGTGCCAGCAGACGAGTAAGGACTGAGGGCCATGAGCAGTTCTTC.

The chain carries TRBV4-3 and TRBJ1-2; 7 nucleotides line up with TRBD1. CDR1 and CDR2 from the germline V gene are LGHNA and YSLEER. This CDR3 has 14 residues. Trimming took 2 bases from V and 5 from J; bases not matched to a gene: 5. The CDR3 coding sequence is TGCGCCAGCAGCCAAACCGGGACAGTGTATGGCTACACCTTC. It encodes CASSQTGTVYGYTF.

This chain joins TRBV20-1 and TRBJ1-5; 7 bases match TRBD1. CDR1 DFQATT and CDR2 SNEGSKA come from the germline V gene (reference sequence). With V trimmed by 3 bases and J by 6 bases, 8 bases remained unmatched. CDR3 length equals 14 residues. This chain's CDR3 is CSASDNRDSQPQHF. The CDR3 bases are TGCAGTGCTAGTGACAACAGGGACAGTCAGCCCCAGCATTTT.

This clonotype was seen many times. The V call is TRBV7-3, the J call TRBJ2-1; D might be TRBD2 (6 bases). The CDR3 loop spans 14 amino acids. V was clipped by 3 bases and J by 5 bases, with 11 bases between them. Germline V gives CDR1 SGHTA, CDR2 FQGTGA. Here the CDR3 reads CASSLRDRDNEQFF. CDR3 in DNA: TGTGCCAGCAGCTTGCGGGACCGTGACAATGAGCAGTTCTTC.

In this sample, this clonotype turned up a few times. The genes are TRBV15 and TRBJ1-5; no firm D call. Germline assignment: CDR1 LNHNV and CDR2 YYDKDF (reference sequence). Trimming shortened V by 5 bases and J by 4 bases, and 3 bases separated the two germline ends. This CDR3 is 11 amino acids long. CDR3 protein: CATSRNQPQHF. The CDR3 region has the DNA TGTGCCACCAGCCGTAATCAGCCCCAGCATTTT.

This clonotype was seen many times. CDR3 nucleotide sequence: TGTGCCAGCAGTTTAGCTAGCGGGGCCAATGAGCAGTTCTTC. Its translation is CASSLASGANEQFF. V usage is TRBV27 and J usage is TRBJ2-1; 9 positions match TRBD2. The germline V gene has CDR1 MNHEY and CDR2 SMNVEV (reference sequence). V trimming: 2 bases; J trimming: 6 bases; junction bases outside the gene matches: 2. The CDR3 length is 14 residues.

The table lists this clonotype with a few counts. The chain employs TRBV24-1 and TRBJ2-1, with 10 positions matching TRBD2. V dropped 2 bases and J dropped 4; count of bases not matched to a gene: 4. This CDR3 comprises 16 residues. CDR1 is KGHDR, CDR2 SFDVKD, per germline. This chain's CDR3 is CATSDSVAGGYNEQFF. As DNA, the CDR3 is TGTGCCACCAGTGATTCTGTAGCGGGGGGATACAATGAGCAGTTCTTC.

Many counts were recorded for this clonotype. The gene calls are TRBV4-1 and TRBJ1-2, with no clear D. The CDR3 runs 13 residues. Germline V gives CDR1 MGHRA, CDR2 YSYEKL. V was shortened by 4 bases and J by 4 bases, with 10 bases between the two germline ends. CDR3 in amino acids: CASSRAPLYGYTF. The CDR3 region has the DNA TGCGCCAGCAGCCGGGCCCCCCTCTATGGCTACACCTTC.

This clonotype was recorded many times. The chain is built from TRBV6-5 and TRBJ1-1, with D unclear. Trimming left V 4 bases short and J 5 bases short, with 14 bases between. The V gene's germline CDR1 is MNHEY and CDR2 SVGAGI. This CDR3 is 14 amino acids long. The CDR3 protein is CASSFRPGVTEAFF. CDR3 bases: TGTGCCAGCAGTTTCAGACCTGGGGTGACTGAAGCTTTCTTT.

The chain couples TRBV27 to TRBJ1-2, with D perhaps matching TRBD1 (6 bases). The V gene lost 2 bases and the J gene lost 10 bases, with 26 bases spanning the gap. The CDR3 loop spans 17 amino acids. The V gene's germline CDR1 is MNHEY and CDR2 SMNVEV (reference sequence). The CDR3 sequence: CASSLKKRSLGQTFYTF. The CDR3 DNA reads TGTGCCAGCAGTTTAAAAAAGCGTTCTCTAGGACAGACCTTCTACACCTTC.